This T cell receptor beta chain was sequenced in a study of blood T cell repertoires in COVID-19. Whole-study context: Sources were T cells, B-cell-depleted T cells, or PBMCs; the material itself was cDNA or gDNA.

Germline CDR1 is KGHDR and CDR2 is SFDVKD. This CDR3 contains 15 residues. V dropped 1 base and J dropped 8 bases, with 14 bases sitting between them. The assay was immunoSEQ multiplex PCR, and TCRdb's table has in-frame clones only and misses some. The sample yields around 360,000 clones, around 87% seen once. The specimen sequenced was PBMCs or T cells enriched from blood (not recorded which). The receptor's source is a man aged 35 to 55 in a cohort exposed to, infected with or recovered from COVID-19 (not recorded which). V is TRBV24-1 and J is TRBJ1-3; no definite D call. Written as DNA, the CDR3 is TGTGCCACCAGTGATTTTACAGTTTTTGTCGACACCATATATTTT. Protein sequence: CATSDFTVFVDTIYF.